The sequence of this TCR beta chain was determined in a study of patients and donors after allogeneic stem cell transplantation (TCRdb year 2020). V trim: 0 bases; J trim: 6 bases; unmatched bases: 5. The germline V gene sets CDR1 to LGHNA and CDR2 to YNFKEQ. From its cysteine to its phenylalanine, the CDR3 spans 15 amino acids. Only the CDR3 region is kept as DNA, spanning 45 bases read in frame from base 1. Points on this clonotype: It lacks a known antigen. Per-nucleotide qualities are absent, and no much larger clonotype sits a single base away.

Library method: RT-PCR. Instrument used: NextSeq 550. TCRdb reprocessed the public reads (quality trimming at Q25 with fastp, clone calling with MiXCR) and kept in-frame beta chains. Rows with one shared CDR3 protein collapse into an entry with the most common genes and DNA. Across this sample there are 150,000 to 200,000 distinct CDR3 sequences, with about 32% seen only once. The ten largest clones capture around 3% of the sample. The sample consisted of blood, either unsorted or a sorted T cell fraction (not recorded which). The sequence was collected from a human donor who was either an allogeneic HSCT recipient or a stem cell or donor lymphocyte infusion donor (not recorded which). It is not recorded whose cells these are; they may come from a transplant donor. The rearrangement joined TRBV4-2 to TRBJ2-7, and 10 junctional nucleotides match TRBD1. The CDR3 here reads CASSQDKTGGSEQYF. The sequence in DNA is TGTGCCAGCAGCCAAGACAAGACAGGGGGCAGCGAGCAGTACTTC.